Listed here is a single T cell receptor (beta chain). This clonotype was observed a few times. This clone's antigen is unknown. No base-level quality is on record; no much larger clone is a single base apart. These data belong to a study of early T cells in non-severe SARS-CoV-2 infection (dated by TCRdb to the early 2020s). The study in broad terms: Because TCR sequencing relied on bulk RNA taken from unsorted whole blood, pairing of alpha and beta chains was not possible. Overall results and qualifications from the work: VDJdb matching was skewed toward anti-spike CD8 responses and likely underestimated virus-specific expansions, missing private and CD4 specificities.

Libraries were made using 5' RACE. The instrument given in TCRdb is NextSeq 500. The TCR library protocol attached unique molecular identifiers to individual cDNA molecules to correct for sequencing error and PCR bias. TCR alpha and beta chains were both sequenced, and the abundances of alpha and beta sequences in each sample were closely correlated with each other. The paper's processing steps were these. Decombinator V4 was used to perform V gene, J gene and CDR3 annotation of TCR sequences. TCRs were defined as expanded if a significant change between any two time points was detected under a Poisson model with p below 0.0001. Abundances of TCRs were expressed as counts per million after normalisation to the total number of TCRs sequenced in each sample. TRAV1-2 paired with TRAJ12, TRAJ20 or TRAJ33 defined MAIT TCRs, while TRAV10 paired with TRAJ18 defined iNKT TCRs. VDJdb, accessed 1 November 2021, was searched for CMV, EBV and SARS-CoV-2 annotated TCRs, excluding TCRs annotated for multiple antigens. The raw public data were reprocessed by TCRdb itself: fastp quality trimming at Q25, MiXCR clonotype calling, in-frame beta chains only. Records with the same CDR3 protein are collapsed into one entry carrying the most frequent genes and DNA. TCRdb's processing, not the authors', yielded these V and J calls. For this sample there are approximately 84,000 distinct CDR3 sequences; approximately 13% appear just once. The ten largest clonotypes hold around 6% of the sample.

The germline V gene (reference sequence) specifies SEHNR as CDR1 and FQNEAQ as CDR2. Spanning cysteine to phenylalanine, the CDR3 consists of 14 amino acids. The kept DNA is CDR3 alone, 42 bases in frame from the first base. Trimming at the junction amounts to 4 bases on V and 6 bases on J, and the germline ends lie 16 bases apart. This was a case-control study nested in a cohort of healthcare workers in London, UK, who had nasopharyngeal swab PCR tests and blood samples taken every week. Between 23 and 31 March 2020, the week of the UK lockdown, healthcare workers were enrolled and then followed up weekly for as long as 16 weeks.

The sample consisted of whole blood. The TCR was taken from an adult who was a healthcare worker with PCR-confirmed SARS-CoV-2 infection or an uninfected control (not recorded which). The chain uses TRBV7-9 and TRBJ2-7, with a tentative D gene TRBD1 over 7 matching bases. The CDR3 reads CASSSSEGAGEQYF. The DNA reads TGTGCCAGCAGCTCGTCGGAGGGGGCGGGCGAGCAGTACTTC.